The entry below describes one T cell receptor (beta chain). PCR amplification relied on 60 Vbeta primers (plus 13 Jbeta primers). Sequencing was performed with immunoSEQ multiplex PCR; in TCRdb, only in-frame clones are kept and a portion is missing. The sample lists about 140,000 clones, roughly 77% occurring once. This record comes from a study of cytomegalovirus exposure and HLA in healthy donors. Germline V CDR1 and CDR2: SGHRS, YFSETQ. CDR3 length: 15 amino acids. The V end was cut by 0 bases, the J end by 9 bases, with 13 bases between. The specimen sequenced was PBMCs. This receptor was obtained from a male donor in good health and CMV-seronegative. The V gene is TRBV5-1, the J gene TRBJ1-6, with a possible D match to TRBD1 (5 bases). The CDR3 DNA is TGCGCCAGCAGCTTGGCGGACACGGGCGGTTCACCCCTCCACTTT. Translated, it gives CASSLADTGGSPLHF.